The 18 T cell receptor beta chains reported below all come from one sample, sequenced in a study of CD8+ T cells in alopecia areata. Treatment reported: oral pan-JAK inhibitor, 5-10 mg twice daily. Extraction of RNA preceded its reverse transcription into cDNA, which served as the sequencing template. Produced via immunoSEQ multiplex PCR; TCRdb's table is partial and in-frame only. The sample yields around 180,000 clones, around three fifths seen once. Sequencing used CD4+ T cells sorted from blood, obtained at week 24, from a patient treated with tofacitinib. These receptors were taken from a human donor with alopecia areata.

This clone appeared a single time. This chain uses TRBV27 with TRBJ2-1; a weak D match, TRBD1 (6 bases). Trimming took 5 bases from V and 0 from J, leaving 8 bases between them. The CDR3 is 14 amino acids. Germline V gene sequence: CDR1 MNHEY, CDR2 SMNVEV (reference sequence). The CDR3 loop reads CASSKGVSYNEQFF. CDR3 coding DNA: TGTGCCAGCAGTAAGGGGGTCTCCTACAATGAGCAGTTCTTC.

This clone was seen a handful of times. The chain recombines TRBV6-1 with TRBJ2-5, with D perhaps assigned TRBD1 or TRBD2 (6 bases each). The V end lost 4 bases, the J end lost 5 bases, and 14 bases lay between the germline ends. The CDR3 spans 14 residues. Germline V gives CDR1 MNHNS, CDR2 SASEGT. CDR3 DNA: TGTGCCAGCAGTGGTGGGGGGCTGGGGGAGACCCAGTACTTC. Amino acid sequence: CASSGGGLGETQYF.

The sample holds a few counts of this clone. This same CDR3 is encoded by further DNA sequences in the sample. The chain combines TRBV30 with TRBJ1-4; D possibly corresponds to TRBD1 (6 bases). The CDR3 totals 13 residues. CDR1 GTSNPN and CDR2 SVGIG come from the germline V gene (reference sequence). V was shortened by 2 bases and J by 5 bases, with 9 bases between the two germline ends. This CDR3 reads CAWSRQANEKLFF. CDR3 DNA sequence: TGTGCCTGGAGTCGACAGGCCAATGAAAAACTGTTTTTT.

V is TRBV15 and J is TRBJ1-6; D remains ambiguous. The CDR3 is made up of 14 amino acids. V lost 6 bases and J 8 bases, leaving 14 bases between the germline ends. In germline, CDR1 is LNHNV, CDR2 YYDKDF (reference sequence). The CDR3 spells CATSKLTEDSPLHF. The CDR3 nucleotides are TGTGCCACCAGTAAGTTAACAGAAGATTCACCCCTCCACTTT.

The chain joins TRBV28 to TRBJ2-7; tentatively, D is TRBD2 (5 bases). CDR1 is MDHEN and CDR2 is SYDVKM in the germline V gene. V lost 5 bases to trimming and J lost 0 bases, with 20 bases between them. CDR3 length: 17 amino acids. As DNA, the CDR3 is TGTGCCAGCAGTATACGACAAGGACTGTTGAGCTCCTACGAGCAGTACTTC. Translating gives CASSIRQGLLSSYEQYF.

This clone was counted a few times. The V gene is TRBV7-2, the J gene TRBJ2-6; D not certain. The CDR3 length is 17 residues. Germline V lookup: CDR1 SGHTA, CDR2 FQGNSA. Trimming removed 1 base at V and 1 base at J, with 11 bases between. In nucleotides, the CDR3 is TGTGCCAGCAGCTTAGTCATGTGGAGATCTGGGGCCAACGTCCTGACTTTC. Translated: CASSLVMWRSGANVLTF.

This clone was detected only a few times. The chain links TRBV29-1 to TRBJ2-7, with TRBD1 as a possible D gene (5 bases). Germline V gene lookup returns CDR1 SQVTM and CDR2 ANQGSEA. Trimming cost V 4 bases and J 3 bases, with 19 bases left between them. The CDR3 is 15 residues long. For the CDR3, the DNA is TGCAGCGTTGCTAGAACAGTCAAGACAGACTACGAGCAGTACTTC. Its protein is CSVARTVKTDYEQYF.

This rearrangement joins TRBV5-1 to TRBJ2-4, with D perhaps TRBD1 or TRBD2 (5 bases each). CDR3 size: 17 residues. The germline V and J ends were trimmed by 0 bases and 2 bases, with 15 bases remaining between them. Germline V gene data show CDR1 as SGHRS and CDR2 as YFSETQ. CDR3 protein: CASSLGTGPISKNIQYF. CDR3 sequence (DNA): TGCGCCAGCAGCTTGGGTACGGGACCGATATCCAAAAACATTCAGTACTTC.

The chain links TRBV9 to TRBJ2-3, with D perhaps given as TRBD1 or TRBD2 (6 bases each). Trimming removed 3 bases from V and 2 bases from J, with 10 bases in between. The CDR3 is 14 residues long. The germline gives CDR1 SGDLS, CDR2 YYNGEE. CDR3 coding DNA: TGTGCCAGCAGCGAGGGGGGTATCACAGATACGCAGTATTTT. The encoded protein is CASSEGGITDTQYF.

The gene calls are TRBV9 and TRBJ1-4, with D possibly TRBD1 on 5 matching bases. Between the trimmed V and J ends, which lost 1 base and 6 bases, there was a span of 13 bases. This CDR3 has 15 amino acids. From germline, CDR1 is SGDLS and CDR2 YYNGEE. The chain's CDR3 is CASSVRGGIYEKLFF. In DNA form, the CDR3 reads TGTGCCAGCAGCGTACGTGGGGGGATATATGAAAAACTGTTTTTT.

This chain joins TRBV30 and TRBJ2-4; D is uncertain. The CDR3 loop spans 12 amino acids. V was cut by 7 bases and J by 1 base, with 8 bases left in between. Germline lookup yields CDR1 GTSNPN and CDR2 SVGIG (reference sequence). Here the CDR3 DNA reads TGTGCCTCCCTTGGGGCCAAAAACATTCAGTACTTC. Its translation: CASLGAKNIQYF.

V and J are TRBV28 and TRBJ2-3; TRBD1 agrees at 11 bases. The germline V gene encodes CDR1 MDHEN and CDR2 SYDVKM. V shed 6 bases and J 3 bases; nucleotides not matched to a gene: 8. This CDR3 has 16 residues. The CDR3 DNA sequence: TGTGCCAGCAGGGATCCCGGGACAGGGGGAACAGATACGCAGTATTTT. Its protein is CASRDPGTGGTDTQYF.

The genes are TRBV5-4 and TRBJ2-1; D gene uncertain. There are 11 residues in the CDR3. Trimming took off 4 bases at V and 3 bases at J, with 2 bases between the two ends. The V gene's germline CDR1 is SGHNT and CDR2 YYREEE (reference sequence). The chain's CDR3 is CASSVYNEQFF. The CDR3 DNA is TGTGCCAGCAGCGTCTACAATGAGCAGTTCTTC.

The rearrangement uses TRBV4-1 and TRBJ1-2; D ambiguous. Germline values: CDR1 MGHRA, CDR2 YSYEKL. This CDR3 spans 14 amino acids. V was cut by 4 bases and J by 7 bases, with 16 bases left in between. CDR3: CASSPDTSYGGYTF. For the CDR3, the DNA is TGCGCCAGCAGCCCCGACACCTCCTATGGTGGCTACACCTTC.

This sequence joins TRBV4-2 and TRBJ2-5; D is unresolved. Germline V gene data show CDR1 as LGHNA and CDR2 as YNFKEQ. CDR3 length: 14 residues. V was trimmed by 1 base and J by 5 bases, leaving 11 bases between them. The CDR3: CASSQASAIETQYF. The DNA of the CDR3 is TGTGCCAGCAGCCAAGCATCGGCCATCGAGACCCAGTACTTC.

This clone was seen just once. This rearrangement joins TRBV20-1 to TRBJ1-1; D is undetermined. Trimming cost V 0 bases and J 8 bases, with 7 bases left between them. Germline V gene lookup returns CDR1 DFQATT and CDR2 SNEGSKA (reference sequence). The CDR3 covers 11 residues. The CDR3 nucleotides are TGCAGTGCTAGAGATCTCAGAGAAGCTTTCTTT. Translating gives CSARDLREAFF.

The chain links TRBV10-2 to TRBJ1-1; 10 positions match TRBD1. The CDR3 is made up of 17 amino acids. Germline CDR1 is WSHSY and CDR2 is SAAADI. V lost 7 bases, J lost 0 bases, and 11 bases stayed unmatched. The CDR3: CASNPTGGASMNTEAFF. CDR3 nucleotides: TGCGCCAGCAACCCGACAGGGGGCGCCTCTATGAACACTGAAGCTTTCTTT.

The V call is TRBV29-1, the J call TRBJ2-7, with 9 bases identical to TRBD1. CDR1 and CDR2 (germline): SQVTM, ANQGSEA. The V gene end was trimmed by 4 bases and the J gene end by 5 bases; junction bases not matched to a gene: 6. The CDR3 is 13 amino acids. The CDR3 loop reads CSVGTGVANEQYF. CDR3 sequence (DNA): TGCAGCGTTGGGACAGGGGTTGCAAACGAGCAGTACTTC.